A selection of T cell receptor beta chains follows, all from one sample in a study of ipilimumab plus nivolumab after autologous stem cell transplantation. Method: immunoSEQ multiplex PCR; TCRdb's copy keeps in-frame clones and lacks some. The profile shows approximately 4,000 clones, 91% of them singletons. The sequences come from PBMCs, collected in a trial of ipilimumab plus nivolumab as post-transplant consolidation. Receptors originate from a male donor with multiple myeloma. The CDR3 runs from the conserved cysteine through the conserved F or W. The D gene is left open where the match is weak. Part of the rows lack a size; the others show once, few, many or a class for expanded clones.

TRBD2	TRBV28	TRBJ2-5	few	CASSLAGGPRKAVETQYF	TGTGCCAGTAGTTTGGCGGGAGGGCCCCGCAAGGCGGTTGAGACCCAGTACTTC
NA	TRBV7-9	TRBJ2-4	once	CASSPLAKNIQYF	TGTGCCAGCAGCCCTCTAGCCAAAAACATTCAGTACTTC
TRBD2	TRBV27	TRBJ2-7	NA	CASSSSGRASEQYF	TGTGCCAGCAGTTCTAGCGGGAGGGCCTCCGAGCAGTACTTC
NA	TRBV2	TRBJ2-3	NA	CASSTRVEGHLTDTQYF	TGTGCCAGCAGCACAAGGGTTGAGGGGCACCTCACAGATACGCAGTATTTT
NA	TRBV7-9	TRBJ1-1	NA	CASSYREGDTEAFF	TGTGCCAGCAGCTACAGGGAGGGGGACACTGAAGCTTTCTTT
NA	TRBV7-2	TRBJ2-7	once	CASSSLRAYEQYF	TGTGCCAGCAGCTCCCTAAGGGCCTACGAGCAGTACTTC
TRBD1	TRBV7-2	TRBJ2-7	NA	CASSTTGGSSYEQYF	TGTGCCAGCAGTACAACAGGGGGTTCGTCCTACGAGCAGTACTTC
NA	TRBV11-2	TRBJ1-1	NA	CASSLTAYLGAFF	TGTGCCAGCAGCTTAACAGCGTACCTGGGAGCTTTCTTT
TRBD1	TRBV6-5	TRBJ1-4	NA	CASRFQGASEKLFF	TGTGCCAGCAGATTCCAGGGGGCTAGCGAAAAACTGTTTTTT
NA	TRBV6-6	TRBJ1-1	NA	CASSSGGMNTEAFF	TGTGCCAGCTCCAGCGGGGGGATGAACACTGAAGCTTTCTTT
NA	TRBV25-1	TRBJ2-7	NA	CASRRSGYSYEQYF	TGTGCCAGCAGGCGCAGCGGATACTCCTACGAGCAGTACTTC
NA	TRBV5-1	TRBJ2-2	NA	CASSLAVAGELFF	TGCGCCAGCAGCTTGGCGGTAGCCGGGGAGCTGTTTTTT
NA	TRBV6-1	TRBJ2-7	NA	CASSESGVYEQYF	TGTGCCAGCAGTGAATCGGGAGTCTACGAGCAGTACTTC
TRBD2	TRBV7-2	TRBJ2-7	NA	CASSPGASGGSYEQYF	TGTGCCAGCAGTCCCGGAGCCAGCGGGGGTTCCTACGAGCAGTACTTC
NA	TRBV5-4	TRBJ1-3	NA	CASSRGLGGNTIYF	TGTGCCAGCAGCCGCGGCCTGGGAGGAAACACCATATATTTT
TRBD1	TRBV6-1	TRBJ1-5	NA	CATGTALNQPQHF	TGTGCCACCGGGACAGCTCTTAATCAGCCCCAGCATTTT
TRBD2	TRBV9	TRBJ2-1	NA	CASSVGTSGDEQFF	TGTGCCAGCAGCGTAGGGACTAGCGGCGATGAGCAGTTCTTC